This T cell receptor beta chain was captured in a study of T cells in Graves' hyperthyroidism and ophthalmopathy. This clonotype was observed at least ten times. Authors of the study amplified TCR beta CDR3 regions from RNA transcripts. HTBI primers drove first-round RT-PCR of the TCR CDR3. Using its own MiXCR run on the multiplex PCR reads, TCRdb lists one record per CDR3 protein. The sample has over 250,000 distinct CDR3 sequences; less than 30% are singletons. V dropped 3 bases and J dropped 5 bases, with 11 bases sitting between them. Germline V lookup: CDR1 KGHSH, CDR2 LQKENI. The length of the CDR3 is 14 residues.

The sequence was collected from a middle-aged man with Graves' hyperthyroidism that later progressed to Graves' ophthalmopathy. Source material: blood. The chain carries TRBV18 and TRBJ1-5, with D possibly matching TRBD1 (5 bases). The CDR3 spells CASSPAGMDQPQHF. The CDR3 bases are TGTGCCAGCTCACCGGCAGGGATGGATCAGCCCCAGCATTTT.